The source of this T cell receptor beta chain is a study of blood T cell repertoires in COVID-19. Overall study: Donors in the United States, Italy and Spain gave samples during acute or convalescent COVID-19. T cells, B-cell-depleted T cells, or PBMCs provided the cDNA or gDNA that served as material.

Source study methods: For nucleated cells, counts were estimated from reference gene primer amplification. The method was immunoSEQ multiplex PCR; TCRdb's version includes in-frame clones alone and lacks a portion of them. V and J calls and clone size are those listed in that table; D and trimming were worked out from the DNA. The table records around 120,000 clones, almost 85% of them present only once. J gave up 0 bases and V 5 bases, and 3 bases lay outside the gene matches. Looked up from germline, CDR1 is SGHTA and CDR2 is FQGNSA. The CDR3 totals 14 residues. Sequencing used peripheral blood. This chain links TRBV7-2 with TRBJ2-7; TRBD1 agrees at 8 bases. This clonotype was obtained from a man between 70 and 80 years old with active or convalescent COVID-19. Written as DNA, the CDR3 is TGTGCCAGCAGCCAAACAGGGGGCTCCTACGAGCAGTACTTC. Translating it yields CASSQTGGSYEQYF.